This is a list of T cell receptor beta chains from one sample in a study of blood T cell repertoires in COVID-19. Clones were sequenced by immunoSEQ multiplex PCR, and TCRdb holds only the in-frame ones, with some missing. The sample lists tens of thousands of clones; roughly 85% were seen once. Sequencing was done on a sample of peripheral blood. The receptor source for this set is a man at least 80 years old with acute or convalescent COVID-19. Each CDR3 is given with its conserved first and last residue. The order of the fields is J gene, clone size, V gene, D gene, CDR3 DNA, CDR3 protein. D genes are given only for firm matches. Size tells how often a clone was seen (once, few, many) or the class of an expanded clone, and some rows leave it out.

TRBJ2-3 - TRBV24-1 TRBD2 TGTGCCACCAGTGATATGCTAGCGGGAGCTTCTGATACGCAGTATTTT CATSDMLAGASDTQYF
TRBJ1-1 - TRBV12-5 - TGTGCTAGTGGATCCGGGGTGATTCCTGAAGCTTTCTTT CASGSGVIPEAFF
TRBJ1-1 - TRBV29-1 - TGCAGCATCTCGACCGCTAGAACTGAAGCTTTCTTT CSISTARTEAFF
TRBJ1-2 - TRBV20-1 - TGCAGTGCCCCCCTCAACTATGGCTACACCTTC CSAPLNYGYTF
TRBJ2-3 - TRBV24-1 TRBD1 TGTGCCACCAGTGACCCTACCCCGGGACAGGGACTTGGTGATACGCAGTATTTT CATSDPTPGQGLGDTQYF
TRBJ1-3 - TRBV30 TRBD1 TGTGCCTGGAGTCCCAAACGACAGGGAGGCTCTGGAAACACCATATATTTT CAWSPKRQGGSGNTIYF
TRBJ2-5 once TRBV13 - TGTGCCAGCAGCCCACGCCGGACAGCGGAGACCCAGTACTTC CASSPRRTAETQYF
TRBJ2-1 - TRBV6-5 TRBD2 TGTGCCAGCACCGGGCGGGGGGGATACAATGAGCAGTTCTTC CASTGRGGYNEQFF
TRBJ2-7 - TRBV18 TRBD1 TGTGCCAGCCGACAGGGGTACGAGCAGTACTTC CASRQGYEQYF
TRBJ2-7 few TRBV10-2 - TGCGCCAGCAGTGAGCCGGCAGGGGTGAGGGACGAGCAGTACTTC CASSEPAGVRDEQYF
TRBJ1-6 - TRBV10-3 - TGTGCCATCAGGGGGGAGGAGTATAATTCACCCCTCCACTTT CAIRGEEYNSPLHF
TRBJ1-6 - TRBV6-5 - TGTGCCAGCAGTTGGCGACAGGATAATTCACCCCTCCACTTT CASSWRQDNSPLHF
TRBJ2-3 - TRBV28 TRBD1 TGTGCCAGCACCATTCCCGGACAGGGCACAGATACGCAGTATTTT CASTIPGQGTDTQYF
TRBJ1-5 once TRBV18 TRBD1 TGTGCCAGCTCACAGGGACAGGGAAGTCAGCCCCAGCATTTT CASSQGQGSQPQHF
TRBJ2-7 - TRBV18 TRBD2 TGTGCCAGCTCACGTAGCGGGTTCACCTACGAGCAGTACTTC CASSRSGFTYEQYF
TRBJ1-2 - TRBV2 - TGTGCCAGCAGTGGGCAGGTCTATGGCTACACCTTC CASSGQVYGYTF
TRBJ1-1 - TRBV27 - TGTGCCAGCAGTTTAGTTAGGACAGTTGGGGCTGAAGCTTTCTTT CASSLVRTVGAEAFF
TRBJ2-1 once TRBV7-7 TRBD2 TGTGCCAGCGACCCCTCAGCGGGAGAGTACAATGAGCAGTTCTTC CASDPSAGEYNEQFF
TRBJ1-1 once TRBV11-2 - TGTGCCAGCAGCTTCGACTCTAACACTGAAGCTTTCTTT CASSFDSNTEAFF
TRBJ1-1 - TRBV7-2 TRBD1 TGTGCCAGCAGCTTAGCGGTAGGAGGGGGCTTGGCTTTCTTT CASSLAVGGGLAFF
TRBJ2-2 - TRBV7-2 TRBD2 TGTGCCAGCAGCTTGACTAGCGGGATGGGGGAGCTGTTTTTT CASSLTSGMGELFF
TRBJ2-7 - TRBV2 - TGTGCCAGCATTAAGCTACAGGGAGATTACGAGCAGTACTTC CASIKLQGDYEQYF
TRBJ2-3 - TRBV7-2 TRBD2 TGTGCCAGCAGCCCCGGGGGCGGGAGGTCTTTAGATACGCAGTATTTT CASSPGGGRSLDTQYF
TRBJ1-6 - TRBV19 TRBD1 TGTGCCAGTAGTCTACAGGGGAGTGCCTCCTATAATTCACCCCTCCACTTT CASSLQGSASYNSPLHF
TRBJ2-2 - TRBV11-3 TRBD1 TGTGCCAGCAGCTTAGTAGGGGGACAGATTACCGGGGAGCTGTTTTTT CASSLVGGQITGELFF
TRBJ2-6 - TRBV27 TRBD1 TGTGCCAGCAGTTTCCGGGACAGCCCTCTCGGGGCCAACGTCCTGACTTTC CASSFRDSPLGANVLTF
TRBJ1-4 - TRBV6-5 TRBD1 TGTGCCAGCAGTACAGGGGGCCGAGAAAAACTGTTTTTT CASSTGGREKLFF
TRBJ2-5 - TRBV15 TRBD2 TGTGCCACCAGCTGGGGGACTAGCGGAAACCAAGAGACCCAGTACTTC CATSWGTSGNQETQYF
TRBJ2-7 - TRBV7-9 TRBD1 TGTGCCAGCAGCGGGACAGGTCTGGGGTTCTACGAGCAGTACTTC CASSGTGLGFYEQYF
TRBJ1-1 - TRBV12-3/TRBV12-4 - TGTGCCAGCAGTTTGGGGACAAACACTGAAGCTTTCTTT CASSLGTNTEAFF
TRBJ1-1 - TRBV30 TRBD1 TGTGCCTCTTACAGGGGGCCGGGCACTGAAGCTTTCTTT CASYRGPGTEAFF
TRBJ2-2 - TRBV19 TRBD2 TGTGCCAGTAGTTCCAATAGCGGGACGACCGGGGAGCTGTTTTTT CASSSNSGTTGELFF
TRBJ1-1 - TRBV5-8 TRBD1 TGTGCCAGCAGCAAACAGGGGACCTTGAACACTGAAGCTTTCTTT CASSKQGTLNTEAFF
TRBJ1-2 - TRBV11-3 TRBD1 TGTGCCAGCAGCTTACAGGGGGACTATGGCTACACCTTC CASSLQGDYGYTF
TRBJ1-4 - TRBV9 - TGTGCCAGCAGCCTCATGCCCGGTCGGGAAAAACTGTTTTTT CASSLMPGREKLFF
TRBJ1-3 few TRBV6-5 - TGTGCCAGCAGTTACTCATTAGAGAGCTCTGGAAACACCATATATTTT CASSYSLESSGNTIYF
TRBJ2-2 - TRBV2 TRBD2 TGTGCCAGCAGTTTGACTAGCGGAAGTACCGGGGAGCTGTTTTTT CASSLTSGSTGELFF
TRBJ1-4 - TRBV5-1 TRBD1 TGCGCCAGCAGCCTGGGACAGAATGGTGAAAAACTGTTTTTT CASSLGQNGEKLFF
TRBJ1-5 - TRBV3-1/TRBV3-2 - TGTGCCAGCAGCCAAGGAGGAGACAATCAGCCCCAGCATTTT CASSQGGDNQPQHF
TRBJ2-1 - TRBV19 TRBD2 TGTGCCAGTAGTATAGGACTAGCGGGAGGCCTTGGGAATGAGCAGTTCTTC CASSIGLAGGLGNEQFF
TRBJ2-7 - TRBV23-1 - TGCGCCAGCAGTCAATCCCGAAGTCCCACAGGGACGGACGAGCAGTACTTC CASSQSRSPTGTDEQYF
TRBJ1-5 - TRBV5-4 - TGTGCCAGCAGCTTGGCCGGGGGGAATCAGCCCCAGCATTTT CASSLAGGNQPQHF
TRBJ1-6 - TRBV3-1/TRBV3-2 - TGTGCCAGCAGCCAAAACAGGGATTCACCCCTCCACTTT CASSQNRDSPLHF
TRBJ2-3 once TRBV29-1 TRBD2 TGCAGCGTAGTAGCGGGAGGCACAGATACGCAGTATTTT CSVVAGGTDTQYF
TRBJ2-1 once TRBV29-1 TRBD2 TGCAGCGTTGAACGGGGCGGGACTAGCGGGCCTCCACCGTTCTTC CSVERGGTSGPPPFF
TRBJ2-3 - TRBV11-3 TRBD2 TGTGCCAGCAGCTTAGGGAGTAGCGGGACTCTGACAGATACGCAGTATTTT CASSLGSSGTLTDTQYF
TRBJ1-3 once TRBV5-1 - TGCGCCAGCAGCCCAGGGCCTGGAAACACCATATATTTT CASSPGPGNTIYF
TRBJ1-1 - TRBV18 TRBD1 TGTGCCAGCTCACCTACCCCGGGACAGGTCACTGAAGCTTTCTTT CASSPTPGQVTEAFF
TRBJ1-3 - TRBV23-1 TRBD1 TGCGCCAGCAGTACCCCGAGCGGTGACGACAGGGTCGGTGGAAACACCATATATTTT CASSTPSGDDRVGGNTIYF
TRBJ1-2 few TRBV6-5 - TGTGCCAGCAGTTACTCATCCGCCACTTATAACTATGGCTACACCTTC CASSYSSATYNYGYTF
TRBJ2-1 - TRBV12-5 TRBD1 TGTGCTAGTGGTTTGAACAGGGGATACAATGAGCAGTTCTTC CASGLNRGYNEQFF
TRBJ1-2 - TRBV19 TRBD1 TGTGCCAGTAGCCTTCCTCGGGACAGGGCCAACTATGGCTACACCTTC CASSLPRDRANYGYTF
TRBJ2-7 - TRBV28 TRBD1 TGTGCCAGCAGTTTATTCAGGGGACAGGGGGCCTACGAGCAGTACTTC CASSLFRGQGAYEQYF
TRBJ2-6 - TRBV19 TRBD1 TGTGCCAGTAGTATAGAACCGGGACAGGGAGTCCCTGGGGCCAACGTCCTGACTTTC CASSIEPGQGVPGANVLTF
TRBJ1-1 once TRBV6-5 - TGTGCCAGCAGGGCCGGAGGGCTCCCCGACACTGAAGCTTTCTTT CASRAGGLPDTEAFF
TRBJ1-4 - TRBV11-3 - TGTGCCAGCAGCTTTCCGGGATGGAATGAAAAACTGTTTTTT CASSFPGWNEKLFF
TRBJ2-5 - TRBV25-1 - TGTGCCAGCAACAAACCGCACAGCGAGACCCAGTACTTC CASNKPHSETQYF
TRBJ2-5 - TRBV27 TRBD1 TGTGCCAGCAGTTCCGGGACAGGGTTCCAAGAGACCCAGTACTTC CASSSGTGFQETQYF
TRBJ1-6 - TRBV30 - TGTGCCTGGAGTGTACAGGGCAATTCACCCCTCCACTTT CAWSVQGNSPLHF